One sample yielded the 28 T cell receptor beta chains listed below, sequenced in a study of blood T cell repertoires in COVID-19. Profiled with immunoSEQ multiplex PCR; TCRdb holds only in-frame clones, not every one. The sample yields about 310,000 clones, about nine tenths seen once. Sequenced: peripheral blood. Receptors originate from a man aged 50 to 59 with active or convalescent COVID-19.

J is TRBJ1-5 and V is TRBV7-2; D is uncertain. The CDR3 sequence is 15 residues long. The germline CDR1 and CDR2 sequences are SGHTA and FQGNSA. The V and J ends lost 0 bases and 4 bases respectively, with 10 bases between them. CDR3 in amino acids: CASSLAVGENQPQHF. The CDR3 bases are TGTGCCAGCAGCTTAGCCGTAGGAGAGAATCAGCCCCAGCATTTT.

This clone was picked up a small number of times. This chain links TRBV5-6 with TRBJ2-5; TRBD1 is a possible D gene (6 bases). This CDR3 contains 15 residues. Germline V gene lookup returns CDR1 SGHDT and CDR2 YYEEEE. Between the trimmed V and J ends, which lost 3 bases and 4 bases, there was a span of 16 bases. The CDR3 region has the DNA TGTGCCAGCAGCTACGGGCAGGGGATGATAGAGACCCAGTACTTC. Translated: CASSYGQGMIETQYF.

The rearrangement uses TRBV10-3 and TRBJ1-2; 9 positions match TRBD1. CDR1 and CDR2 from the germline V gene are ENHRY and SYGVKD. The CDR3 sequence is 15 residues long. V was clipped by 5 bases and J by 7 bases; unmatched bases: 11. The CDR3 loop is CAISCEQGAWCGYTF. The CDR3 DNA is TGTGCCATCAGTTGCGAACAGGGGGCCTGGTGTGGCTACACCTTC.

The chain links TRBV9 to TRBJ2-3; 7 nucleotides match TRBD1. The V segment lost 1 base and the J segment 3 bases; nucleotides outside the gene matches: 5. CDR1 is SGDLS, CDR2 YYNGEE, per germline. The CDR3 covers 15 residues. CDR3 residues: CASSVSPGQTDTQYF. CDR3 in DNA: TGTGCCAGCAGCGTAAGTCCGGGACAGACAGATACGCAGTATTTT.

V gene TRBV4-3 combines with J gene TRBJ1-3, with D unclear. The germline V gene has CDR1 LGHNA and CDR2 YSLEER. The ends were cut back, 1 base at V and 0 bases at J, with 10 bases in the middle. This CDR3 contains 16 residues. CDR3 region: CASSQVPTSSGNTIYF. The CDR3 DNA reads as TGCGCCAGCAGCCAAGTCCCCACTAGCTCTGGAAACACCATATATTTT.

The chain is built from TRBV13 and TRBJ1-2; the D gene is possibly TRBD1 (6 bases). Deletions cut 3 bases from V and 2 bases from J, with 10 bases between. CDR3 size: 14 residues. Germline lookup yields CDR1 PRHDT and CDR2 FYEKMQ (reference sequence). CDR3 in amino acids: CASSFSRGNYGYTF. CDR3 DNA sequence: TGTGCCAGCAGCTTCTCCAGGGGCAACTATGGCTACACCTTC.

The chain has TRBV28 and TRBJ2-2, with D possibly TRBD1 on 7 matching bases. V dropped 10 bases and J dropped 4 bases, with 19 bases sitting between them. The germline CDR1 and CDR2 sequences are MDHEN and SYDVKM. The CDR3 is 15 amino acids. The chain's CDR3 is CAIAPEGAGTGELFF. CDR3 nucleotide sequence: TGTGCCATCGCCCCGGAGGGGGCTGGCACCGGGGAGCTGTTTTTT.

This chain links TRBV27 with TRBJ1-6; TRBD1 aligns across 8 bases. CDR1 and CDR2 from the germline V gene are MNHEY and SMNVEV (reference sequence). With 5 bases clipped from V and 3 bases from J, the junction kept 12 bases outside the gene matches. The CDR3 runs 18 residues. The CDR3 reads CASSRLLRTGNYNSPLHF. In DNA, the CDR3 is TGTGCCAGCAGTAGGCTCCTCAGGACAGGGAACTATAATTCACCCCTCCACTTT.

The chain uses TRBV2 and TRBJ1-1; perhaps TRBD1 as D (5 bases). This CDR3 has 13 amino acids. CDR1 and CDR2 (germline): SNHLY, FYNNEI. V was clipped by 6 bases and J by 1 base, with 9 bases between them. The CDR3 reads CASSATENTEAFF. CDR3 sequence (DNA): TGTGCCAGCAGCGCGACAGAGAACACTGAAGCTTTCTTT.

This rearrangement joins TRBV19 to TRBJ1-2; 7 bases line up with TRBD1. The CDR3 runs to 16 residues. Losses at the gene ends were 7 bases for V and 3 bases for J; bases not matched to a gene: 14. Germline-derived CDR1 and CDR2 are LNHDA and SQIVND (reference sequence). The CDR3 spells CASNGEGRDSDYGYTF. The CDR3, as DNA: TGTGCCAGTAACGGAGAGGGTAGGGACAGCGACTATGGCTACACCTTC.

V is TRBV5-4 and J is TRBJ1-3; 10 bases align to TRBD1. V lost 3 bases and J lost 8; bases outside the gene matches: 5. The length of the CDR3 is 14 residues. Germline loops: CDR1 SGHNT, CDR2 YYREEE (reference sequence). In nucleotides, the CDR3 is TGTGCCAGCAGCTCCCCGGGACAGGGGCACACCATATATTTT. Translating gives CASSSPGQGHTIYF.

This clone has only one observation. The rearrangement links TRBV7-3 to TRBJ2-7; the D is unclear. V was shortened by 2 bases and J by 2 bases, with 16 bases between the two germline ends. Germline values: CDR1 SGHTA, CDR2 FQGTGA. CDR3 length: 16 amino acids. The CDR3 spells CASSLGGLISPYEQYF. DNA for the CDR3: TGTGCCAGCAGCTTAGGTGGGCTCATCAGTCCCTACGAGCAGTACTTC.

This chain links TRBV7-8 with TRBJ2-3; tentative D call: TRBD1 (5 bases). V shed 5 bases and J shed 1 base, with 16 bases lying between them. There are 16 residues in the CDR3. From germline, CDR1 is SGHVS and CDR2 FQNEAQ. The DNA for the CDR3 is TGTGCCAGCAGCCCAACCCTTACAGGTCGCACAGATACGCAGTATTTT. The encoded protein is CASSPTLTGRTDTQYF.

The CDR3 region has the DNA TGTGCCAGCAGTTCCGGACTATCCCCCTACAATGAGCAGTTCTTC. Translated, it gives CASSSGLSPYNEQFF. The V gene is TRBV2, the J gene TRBJ2-1; the D gene is possibly TRBD2 (6 bases). Germline CDR1 SNHLY, CDR2 FYNNEI. This CDR3 contains 15 residues. V was shortened by 5 bases and J by 2 bases, with 13 bases between the two germline ends. Supplemented by reference TRBV2 and TRBJ2-1, the full variable domain reads EPEVTQTPSHQVTQMGQEVILRCVPISNHLYFYWYRQILGQKVEFLVSFYNNEISEKSEIFDDQFSVERPDGSNFTLKIRSTKLEDSAMYFCASSSGLSPYNEQFFGPGTRLTVL.

This clone was seen a single time. The chain links TRBV29-1 to TRBJ1-2; D is possibly TRBD1 (6 bases). The germline V gene has CDR1 SQVTM and CDR2 ANQGSEA. V was pared by 1 base and J by 8 bases, with 11 bases between. CDR3 length: 12 residues. CDR3 sequence (DNA): TGCAGCGTTGAAGTTGAGGGGGACGGCTACACCTTC. As protein: CSVEVEGDGYTF.

CDR3 sequence: CASGPPRANVLTF. The CDR3 DNA reads as TGTGCCAGCGGCCCACCCCGGGCCAACGTCCTGACTTTC. The rearrangement links TRBV28 to TRBJ2-6, with D unresolved. Germline CDR1 reads MDHEN; CDR2 reads SYDVKM. The CDR3 extends over 13 amino acids. Trimming left V 8 bases short and J 5 bases short, with 10 bases between.

The chain has TRBV18 and TRBJ2-3; TRBD2 aligns across 8 bases. The germline V gene has CDR1 KGHSH and CDR2 LQKENI. With 6 bases clipped from V and 3 bases from J, the junction kept 5 bases outside the gene matches. The CDR3 has 14 amino acids. CDR3 protein: CASSRAGATDTQYF. As DNA, the CDR3 is TGTGCCAGCTCGCGAGCGGGAGCGACAGATACGCAGTATTTT. Based on the CDR3 plus reference TRBV18 and TRBJ2-3, the full variable domain is NAGVMQNPRHLVRRRGQEARLRCSPMKGHSHVYWYRQLPEEGLKFMVYLQKENIIDESGMPKERFSAEFPKEGPSILRIQQVVRGDSAAYFCASSRAGATDTQYFGPGTRLTVL.

The chain joins TRBV6-6 to TRBJ1-6; D is undetermined. CDR3 length: 17 residues. Looked up from germline, CDR1 is MNHNY and CDR2 is SVGAGI (reference sequence). Trimming cost V 6 bases and J 0 bases, with 15 bases left between them. The CDR3 spells CASSRDTRSSYNSPLHF. For the CDR3, the DNA is TGTGCCAGCAGCCGAGACACCCGCAGCTCCTATAATTCACCCCTCCACTTT.

The chain employs TRBV29-1 and TRBJ2-6, with D possibly being TRBD1 (5 bases). Per the germline V gene, CDR1 is SQVTM and CDR2 is ANQGSEA. Trimming left V 4 bases short and J 0 bases short, with 16 bases between. The CDR3 totals 17 residues. In DNA form, the CDR3 reads TGCAGCGTTGTTGGGGCGCGAACGCCCTCTGGGGCCAACGTCCTGACTTTC. Translation: CSVVGARTPSGANVLTF.

The chain links TRBV5-4 to TRBJ2-3; 10 bases map to TRBD2. The CDR3 consists of 15 residues. The V gene end was trimmed by 1 base and the J gene end by 6 bases; junction bases not matched to a gene: 5. Germline V gene data show CDR1 as SGHNT and CDR2 as YYREEE (reference sequence). In DNA form, the CDR3 reads TGTGCCAGCAGCTTGCCCCAGCGGGGGGGTGATACGCAGTATTTT. Protein sequence: CASSLPQRGGDTQYF. The whole variable domain, filled in from reference TRBV5-4 and TRBJ2-3, reads ETGVTQSPTHLIKTRGQQVTLRCSSQSGHNTVSWYQQALGQGPQFIFQYYREEENGRGNFPPRFSGLQFPNYSSELNVNALELDDSALYLCASSLPQRGGDTQYFGPGTRLTVL.

The chain employs TRBV5-1 and TRBJ2-1, with 9 bases identical to TRBD1. J lost 9 bases, V lost 3 bases, and 4 bases had no gene match. The CDR3 extends over 13 amino acids. Germline CDR1 is SGHRS and CDR2 is YFSETQ. The CDR3, as DNA: TGCGCCAGCAGCTGGGGGACAGGGTCTGAGCAGTTCTTC. Amino acid sequence: CASSWGTGSEQFF.

The chain employs TRBV19 and TRBJ1-5, with TRBD1 identical over 7 bases. V lost 3 bases to trimming and J lost 0 bases; unmatched junction nucleotides: 8. The CDR3 is 17 residues long. Germline V gene lookup returns CDR1 LNHDA and CDR2 SQIVND (reference sequence). As DNA, the CDR3 is TGTGCCAGTAGTATCGGGACAGCAACATATAGCAATCAGCCCCAGCATTTT. As protein: CASSIGTATYSNQPQHF.

This chain connects TRBV2 to TRBJ2-7, with TRBD1 matching over 8 bases. Germline V CDR1 and CDR2: SNHLY, FYNNEI. This CDR3 has 14 amino acids. V lost 7 bases to trimming and J lost 5 bases; unmatched junction nucleotides: 10. The CDR3 DNA reads as TGTGCCAGCACCCCACGCTACAGGGGGAACGAGCAGTACTTC. The encoded protein is CASTPRYRGNEQYF.

This chain links TRBV5-4 with TRBJ2-7, with 7 bases fitting TRBD2. The CDR3 has 15 amino acids. Germline V gene sequence: CDR1 SGHNT, CDR2 YYREEE (reference sequence). Trimming at V came to 2 bases and at J to 6 bases, leaving 11 bases not matched to a gene. In DNA form, the CDR3 reads TGTGCCAGCAGCTTTGGGAGGGAGGGAGCGCTCGAGCAGTACTTC. This encodes CASSFGREGALEQYF.

The gene calls are TRBV19 and TRBJ2-5, with D possibly being TRBD1 (5 bases). The germline V gene encodes CDR1 LNHDA and CDR2 SQIVND (reference sequence). Deletions cut 3 bases from V and 5 bases from J, with 13 bases between. The CDR3 length is 14 residues. CDR3 region: CASSIGGQGETQYF. The CDR3 nucleotides read TGTGCCAGTAGTATCGGTGGGCAGGGCGAGACCCAGTACTTC.

The chain couples TRBV6-6 to TRBJ1-1; 8 bases agree with TRBD1. With 5 bases clipped from V and 0 bases from J, the junction kept 5 bases outside the gene matches. This CDR3 contains 15 residues. Germline V gives CDR1 MNHNY, CDR2 SVGAGI (reference sequence). The CDR3 DNA follows: TGTGCCAGCAGTCCCGGGACAGGAATGAACACTGAAGCTTTCTTT. It specifies CASSPGTGMNTEAFF.

The genes are TRBV28 and TRBJ1-1; D remains ambiguous. The CDR3 contains 12 residues. CDR1 MDHEN and CDR2 SYDVKM come from the germline V gene. The V and J ends lost 7 bases and 1 base respectively, with 7 bases between them. DNA of the CDR3: TGTGCCAGCACCGAGAGGAACACTGAAGCTTTCTTT. The encoded protein is CASTERNTEAFF.

The chain combines TRBV27 with TRBJ2-7; maybe TRBD2 (6 bases). Germline V gene data show CDR1 as MNHEY and CDR2 as SMNVEV (reference sequence). The length of the CDR3 is 13 residues. Trimming removed 3 bases at V and 6 bases at J, with 12 bases between. The CDR3 protein is CASSFGRSAEQYF. DNA of the CDR3: TGTGCCAGCAGTTTCGGGAGATCGGCCGAGCAGTACTTC.